This TCR beta chain was recorded in a study of blood T cell repertoires in COVID-19. Study-wide background: Spain, Italy and the United States supplied samples that represented acute and convalescent COVID-19. PBMCs, B-cell-depleted T cells, or T cells provided the cDNA or gDNA that made up the material.

Recruited during active infection, patients (from Seattle) were subsequently followed longitudinally. Authors' analysis steps: It was from reference gene primer amplification that nucleated cell counts were estimated. The table came from immunoSEQ multiplex PCR; TCRdb's copy has only in-frame clones and leaves some out. V and J calls and clone size follow that table, whereas D and trimming were derived from the DNA. The sample lists a few hundred thousand clones, more than 75% occurring once. The CDR3 is 14 amino acids. CDR1 is SEHNR and CDR2 is FQNEAQ in the germline V gene (reference sequence). V dropped 2 bases and J dropped 3; count of bases not matched to a gene: 3.

This chain links TRBV7-9 with TRBJ2-5; 7 bases are shared with TRBD1. The source is a young woman with COVID-19, enrolled during active disease. Sequencing was done on a sample of peripheral blood. CDR3 region: CASSLSRGKETQYF. The CDR3 region has the DNA TGTGCCAGCAGCTTATCCAGGGGGAAAGAGACCCAGTACTTC.